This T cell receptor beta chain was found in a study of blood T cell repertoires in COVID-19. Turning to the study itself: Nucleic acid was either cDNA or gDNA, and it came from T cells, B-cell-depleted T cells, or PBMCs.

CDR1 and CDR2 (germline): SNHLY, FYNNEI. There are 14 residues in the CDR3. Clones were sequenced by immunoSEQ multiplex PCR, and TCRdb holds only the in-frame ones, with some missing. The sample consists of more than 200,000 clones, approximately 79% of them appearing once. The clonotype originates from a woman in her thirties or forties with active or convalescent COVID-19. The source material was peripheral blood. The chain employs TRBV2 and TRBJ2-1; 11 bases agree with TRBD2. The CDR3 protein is CALLAGGSYNEQFF. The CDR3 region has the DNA TGTGCGCTCCTAGCGGGGGGATCTTACAATGAGCAGTTCTTC.